A selection of T cell receptor beta chains follows, all from one sample in a study of blood T cell repertoires in COVID-19. Generated by immunoSEQ multiplex PCR, the TCRdb table keeps only in-frame clones and is missing some. The table has under 80,000 clones, 65% to 80% seen once. Sequenced: peripheral blood. These receptors originate from a human donor in a cohort sampled during active COVID-19. Each CDR3 is given with its conserved first and last residue. Not every row has a clone size; where given, it reads once, few, many or a size class.

j_gene: TRBJ1-2
abundance: NA
v_gene: TRBV28
CDR3aa: CATRDRGHGYTF

j_gene: TRBJ1-2
abundance: NA
v_gene: TRBV18
CDR3aa: CASSSGGLSDTF

j_gene: TRBJ2-1
abundance: NA
v_gene: TRBV19
CDR3aa: CASSIDYSSVNEQFF

j_gene: TRBJ2-7
abundance: NA
v_gene: TRBV5-8
CDR3aa: CASSLGERIYSNEQYF

j_gene: TRBJ2-1
abundance: NA
v_gene: TRBV18
CDR3aa: CASSPLGGQSYNEQFF

j_gene: TRBJ2-5
abundance: NA
v_gene: TRBV28
CDR3aa: CASTSPEGSLQETQYF

j_gene: TRBJ2-7
abundance: NA
v_gene: TRBV14
CDR3aa: CASSQDRVRVHEQYF

j_gene: TRBJ2-7
abundance: once
v_gene: TRBV10-2
CDR3aa: CASRVPGQGGPYEQYF

j_gene: TRBJ2-5
abundance: NA
v_gene: TRBV19
CDR3aa: CASSIGGQGIRETQYF

j_gene: TRBJ2-1
abundance: NA
v_gene: TRBV5-8
CDR3aa: CASSLDRAINEQFF

j_gene: TRBJ2-1
abundance: few
v_gene: TRBV9
CDR3aa: CASSSRTSGVNEQFF

j_gene: TRBJ2-2
abundance: NA
v_gene: TRBV3-1/TRBV3-2
CDR3aa: CASSQQGGKVGELFF

j_gene: TRBJ1-1
abundance: NA
v_gene: TRBV12-3/TRBV12-4
CDR3aa: CASRAPASGEAFF

j_gene: TRBJ2-1
abundance: few
v_gene: TRBV30
CDR3aa: CAWSLQGSFYDEQFF

j_gene: TRBJ2-5
abundance: NA
v_gene: TRBV5-6
CDR3aa: CASSSNMGLAGVRQETQYF

j_gene: TRBJ2-6
abundance: once
v_gene: TRBV21-1
CDR3aa: CASSKRRNRASGGAANVLTF

j_gene: TRBJ2-4
abundance: NA
v_gene: TRBV29-1
CDR3aa: CSVTDRVAKNIQYF

j_gene: TRBJ2-7
abundance: few
v_gene: TRBV15
CDR3aa: CATSSLAGNEQYF

j_gene: TRBJ2-5
abundance: few
v_gene: TRBV2
CDR3aa: CASSYSRTAETQYF

j_gene: TRBJ1-1
abundance: NA
v_gene: TRBV7-2
CDR3aa: CASSLGSGGANTEAFF